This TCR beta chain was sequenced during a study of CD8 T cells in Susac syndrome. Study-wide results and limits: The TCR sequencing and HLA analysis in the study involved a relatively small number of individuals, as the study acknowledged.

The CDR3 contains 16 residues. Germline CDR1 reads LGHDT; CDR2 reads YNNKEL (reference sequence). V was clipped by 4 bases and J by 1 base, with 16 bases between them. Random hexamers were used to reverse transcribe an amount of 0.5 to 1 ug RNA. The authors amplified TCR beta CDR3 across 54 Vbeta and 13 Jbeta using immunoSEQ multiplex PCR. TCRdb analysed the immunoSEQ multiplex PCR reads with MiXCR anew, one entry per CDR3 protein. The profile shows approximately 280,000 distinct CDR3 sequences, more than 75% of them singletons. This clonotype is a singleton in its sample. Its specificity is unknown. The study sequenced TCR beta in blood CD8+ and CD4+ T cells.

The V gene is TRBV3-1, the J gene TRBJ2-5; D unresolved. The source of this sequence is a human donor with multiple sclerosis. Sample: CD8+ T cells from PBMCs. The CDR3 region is CASSPLPSGSQETQYF. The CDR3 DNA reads TGTGCCAGCAGCCCCCTTCCATCTGGATCCCAAGAGACCCAGTACTTC.